The 18 T cell receptor beta chains below were found in one sample sequenced in a study of siplizumab effects on memory and regulatory T cells. Sequencing was performed with immunoSEQ multiplex PCR; in TCRdb, only in-frame clones are kept and a portion is missing. The table has under 130,000 clones, around 93% seen once; the top ten hold less than 0.35%. Sequences were obtained from CD4+ T cells sorted from blood. The receptors derive from a human donor in good health.

The rearrangement links TRBV6-5 to TRBJ1-1; possible D gene TRBD1, 5 bases. CDR1 is MNHEY, CDR2 SVGAGI, per germline. V was trimmed by 7 bases and J by 6 bases, leaving 15 bases between them. This CDR3 is built from 13 residues. CDR3 protein: CASTNGGFAEAFF. Here the CDR3 DNA reads TGTGCCAGCACCAATGGGGGTTTCGCTGAAGCTTTCTTT.

The CDR3 is CASSLDSPPGTQYF. CDR3 DNA: TGTGCCAGCAGCCTGGACAGTCCCCCGGGGACCCAGTACTTC. The V call is TRBV11-3, the J call TRBJ2-5; the D gene is possibly TRBD1 (6 bases). The CDR3 contains 14 residues. V was clipped by 5 bases and J by 7 bases, with 17 bases between them. The V gene's germline CDR1 is SGHNT and CDR2 YENEEA.

V and J are TRBV6-5 and TRBJ1-2; D uncertain. In germline, CDR1 is MNHEY, CDR2 SVGAGI. The CDR3 loop spans 13 amino acids. V lost 6 bases, J lost 2 bases, and 10 bases lay in between. CDR3 protein: CASSRADNYGYTF. The CDR3 DNA sequence: TGTGCCAGCAGCCGGGCGGACAACTATGGCTACACCTTC.

The chain uses TRBV7-8 and TRBJ2-1, with D perhaps matching TRBD1 or TRBD2 (5 bases each). This CDR3 has 17 residues. CDR1 is SGHVS and CDR2 is FQNEAQ in the germline V gene. V lost 7 bases, J lost 5 bases, and 24 bases lay in between. CDR3: CASTRWGKVRVDNEQFF. The DNA of the CDR3 is TGTGCCAGCACCCGATGGGGGAAAGTTCGCGTGGACAATGAGCAGTTCTTC.

The chain joins TRBV18 to TRBJ1-3; 11 bases line up with TRBD1. Germline CDR1 and CDR2: KGHSH and LQKENI. The V segment lost 3 bases and the J segment 4 bases; nucleotides outside the gene matches: 8. This CDR3 is built from 17 residues. In nucleotides, the CDR3 is TGTGCCAGCTCACCGCCGGACAGGGGGCATTCAGGAAACACCATATATTTT. Its protein is CASSPPDRGHSGNTIYF.

This rearrangement joins TRBV28 to TRBJ2-5; TRBD1 matches 11 bases. This CDR3 spans 15 amino acids. The germline CDR1 and CDR2 sequences are MDHEN and SYDVKM. With V trimmed by 5 bases and J by 4 bases, 6 bases remained unmatched. The CDR3 nucleotides are TGTGCCAGCAGTCCCCGGGACAGGGGGGGAGAGACCCAGTACTTC. Translating it yields CASSPRDRGGETQYF.

V is TRBV20-1 and J is TRBJ1-2; possible D gene TRBD1, 6 bases. Per germline, CDR1 DFQATT and CDR2 SNEGSKA (reference sequence). CDR3 length: 11 residues. The CDR3 protein is CRAGANYGYTF. The CDR3 bases are TGCAGAGCGGGGGCGAACTATGGCTACACCTTC.

J is TRBJ2-1 and V is TRBV4-3, with TRBD2 as a possible D gene (8 bases). The germline CDR1 and CDR2 sequences are LGHNA and YSLEER. V was trimmed by 0 bases and J by 8 bases, leaving 35 bases between them. The CDR3 spans 22 residues. CDR3 sequence: CASSQDYDPGQLRREDTHEQFF. The CDR3 nucleotides read TGCGCCAGCAGCCAAGACTATGATCCGGGACAGCTAAGGCGGGAGGACACCCATGAGCAGTTCTTC.

The V call is TRBV7-8, the J call TRBJ1-2; tentatively, D is TRBD1 (6 bases). Trimming stripped 5 bases from V and 4 bases from J, with 20 bases between. The CDR3 consists of 16 residues. Germline V gene lookup returns CDR1 SGHVS and CDR2 FQNEAQ. The chain's CDR3 is CASSPTIRQEIYGYTF. CDR3 DNA: TGTGCCAGCAGCCCCACCATCCGACAGGAAATCTATGGCTACACCTTC.

In this sample, this clone turned up a few times. The chain recombines TRBV5-4 with TRBJ1-2, with D maybe TRBD1 (5 bases). CDR3 length: 15 amino acids. V lost 4 bases and J 5 bases, leaving 18 bases between the germline ends. CDR1 is SGHNT and CDR2 is YYREEE in the germline V gene (reference sequence). In DNA form, the CDR3 reads TGTGCCAGCAGCACCCGTACGGGGCTCGAGTATGGCTACACCTTC. This translates into CASSTRTGLEYGYTF.

The CDR3 loop reads CASSWEGGKPQHF. The DNA for the CDR3 is TGTGCCAGCAGTTGGGAGGGAGGTAAGCCCCAGCATTTT. This chain links TRBV27 with TRBJ1-5; D is uncertain. V was shortened by 4 bases and J by 8 bases, with 12 bases between the two germline ends. Germline-derived CDR1 and CDR2 are MNHEY and SMNVEV (reference sequence). The CDR3 totals 13 residues.

The chain links TRBV6-5 to TRBJ2-7, with TRBD1 as a possible D gene (6 bases). Looked up from germline, CDR1 is MNHEY and CDR2 is SVGAGI. The CDR3 is made up of 13 amino acids. The V gene lost 8 bases and the J gene lost 0 bases, with 11 bases spanning the gap. The CDR3 protein is CASVGQTSYEQYF. The CDR3 nucleotides read TGTGCCAGCGTGGGACAAACCTCCTACGAGCAGTACTTC.

The V gene is TRBV18, the J gene TRBJ2-7; D might be TRBD2 (6 bases). Germline V gene data show CDR1 as KGHSH and CDR2 as LQKENI. This CDR3 has 13 residues. The germline V and J ends were trimmed by 6 bases and 2 bases, with 11 bases remaining between them. The CDR3 DNA reads as TGTGCCAGCTCTGGACCGGGGGCCTACGAGCAGTACTTC. This translates into CASSGPGAYEQYF.

This chain connects TRBV7-9 to TRBJ2-7, with TRBD1 matching 8 bases. With V trimmed by 2 bases and J by 5 bases, 5 bases remained unmatched. Germline V gives CDR1 SEHNR, CDR2 FQNEAQ (reference sequence). The CDR3 consists of 14 residues. The CDR3 here is CASSLHRGIDEQYF. The CDR3 nucleotides are TGTGCCAGCAGCTTACACAGGGGGATCGACGAGCAGTACTTC.

The J gene is TRBJ2-2, the V gene TRBV25-1, with 10 bases matching TRBD2. The germline V gene has CDR1 MGHDK and CDR2 SYGVNS. The CDR3 is 16 amino acids. The ends lost 3 bases at V and 6 bases at J; junction bases unmatched: 7. CDR3 region: CASSDPLAGGSGELFF. DNA for the CDR3: TGTGCCAGCAGTGATCCCTTAGCGGGAGGTTCCGGGGAGCTGTTTTTT.

V usage is TRBV9 and J usage is TRBJ1-2; D remains unclear. The V and J ends lost 0 bases and 7 bases respectively, with 13 bases between them. In germline, CDR1 is SGDLS, CDR2 YYNGEE. The CDR3 consists of 14 residues. CDR3 coding DNA: TGTGCCAGCAGCGTAGGAACAGTGGCCGCTGGCTACACCTTC. It is translated as CASSVGTVAAGYTF.

In this sample, this clone turned up once. The chain carries TRBV18 and TRBJ2-7; D is possibly TRBD1 (6 bases). The germline V and J ends were trimmed by 3 bases and 2 bases, with 14 bases remaining between them. The CDR3 extends over 15 amino acids. From germline, CDR1 is KGHSH and CDR2 LQKENI. The CDR3 region is CASSPPQGTPYEQYF. CDR3 sequence (DNA): TGTGCCAGCTCACCCCCCCAGGGGACCCCCTACGAGCAGTACTTC. The variable domain in full, completed from reference TRBV18 and TRBJ2-7, reads NAGVMQNPRHLVRRRGQEARLRCSPMKGHSHVYWYRQLPEEGLKFMVYLQKENIIDESGMPKERFSAEFPKEGPSILRIQQVVRGDSAAYFCASSPPQGTPYEQYFGPGTRLTVT.

This clone came up once. The chain combines TRBV5-8 with TRBJ1-2; D gene uncertain. Germline V gene sequence: CDR1 SGHTS, CDR2 YDEGEE. Trimming removed 0 bases at V and 6 bases at J, with 6 bases between. CDR3 size: 12 residues. CDR3 amino acids: CASSLGVDGYTF. CDR3 DNA: TGTGCCAGCAGCTTGGGGGTGGATGGCTACACCTTC.